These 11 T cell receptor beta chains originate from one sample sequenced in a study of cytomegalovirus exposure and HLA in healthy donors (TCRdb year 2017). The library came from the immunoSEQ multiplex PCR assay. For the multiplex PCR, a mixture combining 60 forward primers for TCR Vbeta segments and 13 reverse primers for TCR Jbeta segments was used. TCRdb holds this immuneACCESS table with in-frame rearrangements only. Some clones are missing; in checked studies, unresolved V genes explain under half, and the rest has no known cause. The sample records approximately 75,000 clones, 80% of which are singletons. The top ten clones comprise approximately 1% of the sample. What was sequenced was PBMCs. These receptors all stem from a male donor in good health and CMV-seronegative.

This chain's CDR3 is CASSIRDRVYNEQFF. CDR3 sequence (DNA): TGTGCCAGTAGTATCCGGGACAGGGTCTACAATGAGCAGTTCTTC. The rearrangement uses TRBV19 and TRBJ2-1, with 9 bases aligning to TRBD1. This CDR3 has 15 amino acids. Germline trimming cut 3 bases from V and 3 bases from J; bases unmatched to any gene: 3. Germline V gene lookup returns CDR1 LNHDA and CDR2 SQIVND (reference sequence). Complete variable domain (other parts from reference TRBV19 and TRBJ2-1): DGGITQSPKYLFRKEGQNVTLSCEQNLNHDAMYWYRQDPGQGLRLIYYSQIVNDFQKGDIAEGYSVSREKKESFPLTVTSAQKNPTAFYLCASSIRDRVYNEQFFGPGTRLTVL.

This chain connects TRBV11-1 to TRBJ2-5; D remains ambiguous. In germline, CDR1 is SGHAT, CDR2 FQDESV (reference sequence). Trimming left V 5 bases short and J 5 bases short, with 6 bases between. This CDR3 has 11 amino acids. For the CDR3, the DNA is TGTGCCAGCAGCCTCGGGGAGACCCAGTACTTC. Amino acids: CASSLGETQYF.

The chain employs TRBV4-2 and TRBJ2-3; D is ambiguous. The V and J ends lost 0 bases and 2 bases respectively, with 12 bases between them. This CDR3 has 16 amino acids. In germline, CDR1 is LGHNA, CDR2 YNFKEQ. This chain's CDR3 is CASSQEVAGVTDTQYF. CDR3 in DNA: TGTGCCAGCAGCCAAGAAGTCGCCGGAGTCACAGATACGCAGTATTTT.

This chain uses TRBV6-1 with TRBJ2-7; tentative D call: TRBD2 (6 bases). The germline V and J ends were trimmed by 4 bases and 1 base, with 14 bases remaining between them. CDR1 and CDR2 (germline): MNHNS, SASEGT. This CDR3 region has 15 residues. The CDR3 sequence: CASSAGRGLSYEQYF. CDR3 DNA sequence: TGTGCCAGCAGTGCGGGTAGGGGACTGTCCTACGAGCAGTACTTC.

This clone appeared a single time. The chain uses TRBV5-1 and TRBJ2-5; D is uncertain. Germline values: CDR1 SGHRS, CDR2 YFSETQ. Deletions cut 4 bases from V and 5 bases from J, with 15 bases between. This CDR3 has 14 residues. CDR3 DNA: TGCGCCAGCAGCCCAAATTTAGTCGGGGAGACCCAGTACTTC. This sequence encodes CASSPNLVGETQYF. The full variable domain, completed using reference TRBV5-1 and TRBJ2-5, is KAGVTQTPRYLIKTRGQQVTLSCSPISGHRSVSWYQQTPGQGLQFLFEYFSETQRNKGNFPGRFSGRQFSNSRSEMNVSTLELGDSALYLCASSPNLVGETQYFGPGTRLLVL.

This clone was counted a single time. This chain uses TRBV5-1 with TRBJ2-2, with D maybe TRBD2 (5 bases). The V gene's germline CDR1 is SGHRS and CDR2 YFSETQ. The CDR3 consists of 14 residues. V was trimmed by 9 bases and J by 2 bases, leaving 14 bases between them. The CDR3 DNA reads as TGCGCCACCCAGGAGGCTTCCAACACCGGGGAGCTGTTTTTT. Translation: CATQEASNTGELFF.

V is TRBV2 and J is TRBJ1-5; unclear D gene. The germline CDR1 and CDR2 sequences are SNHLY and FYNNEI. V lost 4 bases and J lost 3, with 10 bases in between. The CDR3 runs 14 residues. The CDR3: CASSGFGPNQPQHF. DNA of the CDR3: TGTGCCAGCAGTGGGTTCGGTCCCAATCAGCCCCAGCATTTT.

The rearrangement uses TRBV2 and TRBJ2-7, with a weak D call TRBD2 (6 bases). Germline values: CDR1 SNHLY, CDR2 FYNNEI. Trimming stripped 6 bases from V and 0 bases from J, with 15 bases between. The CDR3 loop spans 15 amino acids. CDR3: CASRGRTANSYEQYF. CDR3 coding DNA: TGTGCCAGCAGGGGGAGGACCGCCAACTCCTACGAGCAGTACTTC.

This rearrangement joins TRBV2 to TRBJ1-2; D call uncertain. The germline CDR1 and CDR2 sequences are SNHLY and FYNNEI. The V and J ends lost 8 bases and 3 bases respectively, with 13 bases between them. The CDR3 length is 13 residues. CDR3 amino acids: CASGREPDYGYTF. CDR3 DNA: TGTGCCAGCGGTCGGGAGCCCGACTATGGCTACACCTTC. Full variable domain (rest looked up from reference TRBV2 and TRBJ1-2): EPEVTQTPSHQVTQMGQEVILRCVPISNHLYFYWYRQILGQKVEFLVSFYNNEISEKSEIFDDQFSVERPDGSNFTLKIRSTKLEDSAMYFCASGREPDYGYTFGSGTRLTVV.

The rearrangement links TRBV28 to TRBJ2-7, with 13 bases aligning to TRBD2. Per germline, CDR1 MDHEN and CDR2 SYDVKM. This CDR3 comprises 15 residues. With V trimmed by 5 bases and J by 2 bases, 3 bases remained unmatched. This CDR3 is CASSLLAGGPYEQYF. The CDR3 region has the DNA TGTGCCAGCAGTCTACTAGCGGGAGGGCCCTACGAGCAGTACTTC.

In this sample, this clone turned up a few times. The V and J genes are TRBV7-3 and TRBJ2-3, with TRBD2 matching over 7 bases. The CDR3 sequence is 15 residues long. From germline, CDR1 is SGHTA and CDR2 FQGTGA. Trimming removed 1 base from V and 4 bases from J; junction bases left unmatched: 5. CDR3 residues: CASSLSGSGADTQYF. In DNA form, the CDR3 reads TGTGCCAGCAGCTTAAGCGGGAGTGGGGCAGATACGCAGTATTTT. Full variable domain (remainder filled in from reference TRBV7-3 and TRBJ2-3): GAGVSQTPSNKVTEKGKYVELRCDPISGHTALYWYRQSLGQGPEFLIYFQGTGAADDSGLPNDRFFAVRPEGSVSTLKIQRTERGDSAVYLCASSLSGSGADTQYFGPGTRLTVL.